A single TCR beta chain is shown here with its context. Its antigen has not been determined. Base-call qualities are not available, and no considerably larger clone is one nucleotide away. Library method: 5' RACE. TCRdb shows the sequencer as Illumina HiSeq 2000. Template switching added a universal primer binding site, and the final cDNA carried a unique molecular identifier that allowed TCR cDNA molecules to be counted accurately. Specific primers in the conserved constant-segment region were used to synthesize first-strand cDNA for TCR alpha and beta chains. To control for contamination, each cDNA library was double barcoded with a SMART-Mk sample barcode plus Illumina barcodes. TruSeq adapter sequences, together with Illumina sample barcodes, were added in two successive PCR steps. The Illumina HiSeq platform was used with custom primers to sequence TCR alpha and beta cDNA libraries. The study's own analysis went as follows. MiGEC processed the raw reads to extract unique molecular identifiers, while MiXCR was used to determine the CDR3 positions. Recombination models were inferred per individual with the repgenHMM and IGoR tools using an EM algorithm. The tcR package in R was used for shared clonotype analysis, with sharing normalized by the product of cloneset sizes. To study raw recombination free of thymic and clonal selection effects, out-of-frame nonproductive sequences were analyzed. Through fastp at Q25 and MiXCR, TCRdb rebuilt clones from the public reads, retaining in-frame beta chains. When rows share a CDR3 protein, they turn into one entry using the most common DNA and genes. What appears here as the V and J calls and clone size reflects TCRdb's work, not the paper's. For this sample the table gives about 260,000 distinct CDR3 sequences, of which about 7.3% were detected only once. Of the sample, roughly 3.9% is held by the ten largest clones.

The sample comes from a study of identical twins (dated by TCRdb to 2015 to 2016). Looking at the study overall: To test whether fetal clonotypes persist, this study deep-sequenced TCR alpha and beta repertoires from monozygotic twins, from unrelated adults of various ages, and from cord blood. To rule out contamination, replicate twin experiments were performed at different times with different library preparation protocols. Study-level results and caveats: Because the same donors could not be followed over many years, the conclusions depended on cross-sectional statistical analysis. Out-of-frame TCR alpha sequences shared between twins showed an excess of low generation-probability sequences compared with coincidental sharing between unrelated individuals. A weaker excess of twin sharing was found in beta out-of-frame sequences because the signal-to-noise ratio was lowered by fewer shared sequences. Recombination models systematically underestimated out-of-frame TCR alpha sharing in monozygotic twins but agreed with sharing between unrelated individuals. Fewer insertions were carried by abundant cord blood beta clonotypes, a similar but weaker trend appeared in young adult naive repertoires, and no such trend appeared in memory repertoires. Zero-insertion analyses could be partly confounded by invariant T cells such as MAIT and iNKT, though diverse VJ usage argued against such confounding for most clonotypes.

Every donor was a healthy Caucasian. The twin cohort consisted of three pairs of female monozygotic twins, all aged roughly 18 to 29 years. Miltenyi CD45RO+ enrichment and human naive T-cell isolation kits were used to isolate memory (CD45RO+) and naive T cells from PBMC. CDR1 and CDR2 are drawn from the germline V gene: MNHEY, SVGEGT. There are 21 amino acids in the CDR3, from cysteine to phenylalanine inclusive. CDR3 DNA is the only sequence kept; it has 63 bases, read in frame from the first base. Germline trimming amounts to 2 bases on V and 4 bases on J, with 18 as the count of junction bases outside the gene matches. The sample was also reused in another study, on yellow fever vaccine responses in identical twins. As the second publication notes: According to the authors, the vaccine-induced T cell response in identical twins seemed to be partly convergent and partly specific to each individual. The study precisely tracked vaccine-responding T cell clones in identical twins.

The sequencing input was memory (CD45RO+) T cells sorted from blood. The label giving this sample's cell subset or site can be read as: CD45RO+ enriched T cells. This TCR was sampled from a woman younger than 30 in good health. The chain is encoded by TRBV6-2 or TRBV6-3 joined to TRBJ2-5, with TRBD2 matching 14 junction bases. Read as DNA, the sequence is TGTGCCAGCAGTTACGACCCCCCGGGACTAGCGGGGGCCCTCGAACGAGAGACCCAGTACTTC. This encodes CASSYDPPGLAGALERETQYF.